This paragraph reports one TCR beta chain. The protocol was immunoSEQ multiplex PCR, while the TCRdb copy is restricted to in-frame clones and leaves out a portion. The sample lists roughly 320,000 clones; about 85% were seen once. The germline gives CDR1 SGHRS, CDR2 YFSETQ. The CDR3 length is 16 residues. Trimming left V 4 bases short and J 2 bases short, with 19 bases between. Specified treatment: 15 to 20 received Ad26.COV2.S at low or high dose, single or two shots; about 5 received placebo; per-sample allocation not given. At day 63 after the first vaccine or placebo injection, samples were drawn. These data come from a study of Ad26.COV2.S vaccination and SARS-CoV-2 variants. Looking at the study overall: The donor participated in the COV1001 trial, in its Ad26.COV2.S arm.

The chain links TRBV5-1 to TRBJ2-7, with a tentative D call TRBD1 (7 bases). Sequencing was performed on peripheral blood, taken in a trial of Ad26.COV2.S vaccine versus placebo. The source is a person aged 18-65 years who received the Ad26.COV2.S COVID-19 vaccine or a placebo. The CDR3 loop is CASSANSGGMAYEQYF. CDR3 nucleotides: TGCGCCAGCAGCGCCAACTCAGGGGGGATGGCCTACGAGCAGTACTTC.